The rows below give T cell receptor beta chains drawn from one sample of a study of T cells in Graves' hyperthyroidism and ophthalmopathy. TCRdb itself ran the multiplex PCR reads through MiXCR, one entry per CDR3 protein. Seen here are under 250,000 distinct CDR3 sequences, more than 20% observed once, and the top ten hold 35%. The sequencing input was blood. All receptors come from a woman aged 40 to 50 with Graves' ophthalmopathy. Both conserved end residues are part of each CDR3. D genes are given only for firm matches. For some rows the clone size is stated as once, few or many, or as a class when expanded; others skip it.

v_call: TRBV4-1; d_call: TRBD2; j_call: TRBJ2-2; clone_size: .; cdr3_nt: TGCGCCAGCAGCCAAGGCGGGAGAAACACCGGGGAGCTGTTTTTT; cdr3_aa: CASSQGGRNTGELFF
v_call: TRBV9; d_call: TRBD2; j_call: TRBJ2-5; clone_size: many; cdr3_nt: TGTGCCAGCAGCGTAGCGTCAGCGGGAGGGGAGACCCAGTACTTC; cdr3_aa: CASSVASAGGETQYF
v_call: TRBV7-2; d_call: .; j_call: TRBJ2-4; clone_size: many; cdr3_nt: TGTGCCAGCAGCTTAGCTGGGACCTCCGTAGCCAAAAACATTCAGTACTTC; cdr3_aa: CASSLAGTSVAKNIQYF
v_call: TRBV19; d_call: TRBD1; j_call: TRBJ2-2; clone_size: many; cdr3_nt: TGTGCCAGCCTTCCCGGGACAGGGGCCACCGGGGAGCTGTTTTTT; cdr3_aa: CASLPGTGATGELFF
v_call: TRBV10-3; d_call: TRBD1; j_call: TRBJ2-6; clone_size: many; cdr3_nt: TGTGCCATCAGTCCGGGACAGCCCTCCTCTGGGGCCAACGTCCTGACTTTC; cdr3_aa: CAISPGQPSSGANVLTF
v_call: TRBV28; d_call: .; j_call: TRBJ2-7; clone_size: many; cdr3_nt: TGTGCCAGCAGTTTCTTTATCGCGACCTACGAGCAGTACTTC; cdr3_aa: CASSFFIATYEQYF
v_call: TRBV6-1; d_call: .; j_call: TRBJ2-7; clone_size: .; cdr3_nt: TGTGCCAGCAGTGAAGCGTTCCCTACCGGACTCTACGAGCAGTACTTC; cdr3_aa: CASSEAFPTGLYEQYF
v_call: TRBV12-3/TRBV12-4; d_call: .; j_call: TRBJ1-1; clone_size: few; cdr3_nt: TGTGCCAGCAGCCCCGGACCAGCCCACACTGAAGCTTTCTTT; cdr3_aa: CASSPGPAHTEAFF
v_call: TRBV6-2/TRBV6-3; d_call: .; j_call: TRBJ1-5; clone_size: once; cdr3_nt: TGTGCCAGCAGTTATGGGGACGGGCAGCCCCAGCATTTT; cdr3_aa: CASSYGDGQPQHF
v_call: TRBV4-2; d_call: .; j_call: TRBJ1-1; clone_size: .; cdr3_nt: TGTGCCAGCAGCCAAGAAGTTACAGGGTACACTGAAGCTTTCTTT; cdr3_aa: CASSQEVTGYTEAFF
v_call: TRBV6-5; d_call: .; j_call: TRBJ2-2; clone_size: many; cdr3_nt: TGTGCCAGCAGCCTGGGATTCACCGGGGAGCTGTTTTTT; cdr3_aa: CASSLGFTGELFF
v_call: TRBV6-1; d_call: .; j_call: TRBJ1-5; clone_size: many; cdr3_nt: TGTGCCAGCAGTGAAGGGTCCGGGCAGCCCCAGCATTTT; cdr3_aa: CASSEGSGQPQHF
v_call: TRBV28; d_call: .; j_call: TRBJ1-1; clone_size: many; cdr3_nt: TGTGCCAGCAGTTACTCCGGGACTAACACTGAAGCTTTCTTT; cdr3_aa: CASSYSGTNTEAFF
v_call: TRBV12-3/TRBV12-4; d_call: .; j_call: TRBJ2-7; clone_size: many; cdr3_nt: TGTGCCAGCAGTCTAGCGACCAACTACGAGCAGTACTTC; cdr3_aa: CASSLATNYEQYF
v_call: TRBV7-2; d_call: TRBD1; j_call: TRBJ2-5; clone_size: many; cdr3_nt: TGTGCCAGCAGCGCGCAGGGGGCCCCCAGGGAGACCCAGTACTTC; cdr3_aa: CASSAQGAPRETQYF
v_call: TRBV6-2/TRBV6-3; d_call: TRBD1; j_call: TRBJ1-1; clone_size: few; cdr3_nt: TGTGCCAGCAGTTACTCGAGGGGCAGGGGGGACACTGAAGCTTTCTTT; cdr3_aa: CASSYSRGRGDTEAFF
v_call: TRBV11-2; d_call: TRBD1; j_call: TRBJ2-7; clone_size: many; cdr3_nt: TGTGCCAGCAGCTTCGGGACAGGAGGGATCGAGCAGTACTTC; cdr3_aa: CASSFGTGGIEQYF
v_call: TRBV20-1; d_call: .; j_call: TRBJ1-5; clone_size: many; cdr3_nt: TGCAGTGCGGGGGACAAAGGAAATCAGCCCCAGCATTTT; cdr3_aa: CSAGDKGNQPQHF
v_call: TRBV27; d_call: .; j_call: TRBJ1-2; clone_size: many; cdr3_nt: TGTGCCAGCAGTTTATCCGGCAGAAACTATGGCTACACCTTC; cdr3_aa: CASSLSGRNYGYTF
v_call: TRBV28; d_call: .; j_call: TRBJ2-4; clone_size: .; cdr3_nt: TGTGCCAGCAGTTTAACTGAATCCGGGAGAAACATTCAGTACTTC; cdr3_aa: CASSLTESGRNIQYF
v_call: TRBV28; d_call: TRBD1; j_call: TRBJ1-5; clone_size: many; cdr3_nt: TGTGCCAGCAGTGCGACAGGGACGAAGTATCAGCCCCAGCATTTT; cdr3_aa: CASSATGTKYQPQHF
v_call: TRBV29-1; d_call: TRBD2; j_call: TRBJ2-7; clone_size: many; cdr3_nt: TGCAGCGTTGCTGGGGGAAAGACTAGCAGCTACGAGCAGTACTTC; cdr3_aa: CSVAGGKTSSYEQYF
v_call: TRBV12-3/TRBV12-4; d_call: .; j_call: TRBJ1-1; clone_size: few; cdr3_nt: TGTGCCAGCAGCGGCGGACGCATTGAAGCTTTCTTT; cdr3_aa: CASSGGRIEAFF
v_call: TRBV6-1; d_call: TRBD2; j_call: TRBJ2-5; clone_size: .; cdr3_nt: TGTGCCATAACGGGGGGGTGGTACCAAGAGACCCAGTACTTC; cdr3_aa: CAITGGWYQETQYF
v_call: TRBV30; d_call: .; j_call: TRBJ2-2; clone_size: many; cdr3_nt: TGTGCCTGGAGTGTAGACTTTAACACCGGGGAGCTGTTTTTT; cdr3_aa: CAWSVDFNTGELFF
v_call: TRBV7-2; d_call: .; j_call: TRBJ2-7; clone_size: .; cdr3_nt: TGTGCCAGCAGCTTGGGGGGATTCACCTCCTACGAGCAGTACTTC; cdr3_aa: CASSLGGFTSYEQYF
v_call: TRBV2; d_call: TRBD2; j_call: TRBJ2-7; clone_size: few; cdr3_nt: TGTGCCAGCAGTCCCCGCCCGACTAGCGGGAGATCCTACGAGCAGTACTTC; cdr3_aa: CASSPRPTSGRSYEQYF
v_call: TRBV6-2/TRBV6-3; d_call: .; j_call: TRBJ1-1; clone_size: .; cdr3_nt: TGTGCCAGCAGCACGAGGGGTGAAGCTTTCTTT; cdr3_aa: CASSTRGEAFF
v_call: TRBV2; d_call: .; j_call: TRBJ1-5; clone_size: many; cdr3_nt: TGTGCCAGCAGAATCGACCCCGCAGAAAGCAATCAGCCCCAGCATTTT; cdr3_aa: CASRIDPAESNQPQHF
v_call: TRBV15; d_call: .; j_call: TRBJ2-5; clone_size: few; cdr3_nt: TGTGCCACCAGCAGAGATCAGGGAGAGACCCAGTACTTC; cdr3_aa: CATSRDQGETQYF
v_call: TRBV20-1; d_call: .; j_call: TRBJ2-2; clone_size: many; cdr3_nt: TGCAGTGCTAGAGATGGGGCAGGGGCGAACACCGGGGAGCTGTTTTTT; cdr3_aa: CSARDGAGANTGELFF
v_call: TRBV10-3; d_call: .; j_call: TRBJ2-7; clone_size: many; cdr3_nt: TGTGCCATCAGTGAGCTGGGACACTCAGGACCCTACGAGCAGTACTTC; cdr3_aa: CAISELGHSGPYEQYF
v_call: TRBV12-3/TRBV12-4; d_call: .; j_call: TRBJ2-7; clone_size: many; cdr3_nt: TGTGCCTGTTCTCTCGGGGGATCGCAACAGTACTTC; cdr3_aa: CACSLGGSQQYF
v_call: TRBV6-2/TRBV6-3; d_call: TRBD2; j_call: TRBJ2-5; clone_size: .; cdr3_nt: TGTGCCAGCAGTTACACGACTAGCGGGAGATTTGGAGAGACCCAGTACTTC; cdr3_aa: CASSYTTSGRFGETQYF
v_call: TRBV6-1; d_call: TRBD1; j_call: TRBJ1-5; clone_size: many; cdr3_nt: TGTGCCAGCAGTGGAAACAGGGGTAGGGCCGATCAGCCCCAGCATTTT; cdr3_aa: CASSGNRGRADQPQHF
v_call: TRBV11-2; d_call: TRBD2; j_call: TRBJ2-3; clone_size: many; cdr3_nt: TGTGCCAGCAGCCTGGGACTAGCGGGAGTAACAGATACGCAGTATTTT; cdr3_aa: CASSLGLAGVTDTQYF
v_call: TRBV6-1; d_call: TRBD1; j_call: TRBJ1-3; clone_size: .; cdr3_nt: TGTGCCAGCTTGACAGGGGCTGGAAACACCATATATTTT; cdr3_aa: CASLTGAGNTIYF
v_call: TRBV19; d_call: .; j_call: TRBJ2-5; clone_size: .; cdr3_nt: TGTGCCAGTAGCCCGACGGGCGCCCGGGCTCCCCAGTACTTC; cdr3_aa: CASSPTGARAPQYF
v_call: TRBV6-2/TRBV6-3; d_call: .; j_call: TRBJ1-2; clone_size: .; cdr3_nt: TGTGCCAGCAGCGCCAACAGACAGGCCTATGGCTACACCTTC; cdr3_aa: CASSANRQAYGYTF
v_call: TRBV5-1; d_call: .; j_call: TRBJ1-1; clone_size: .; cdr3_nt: TGCGCCAGCAGCTTGGCCGGACAGATCACTGAAGCTTTCTTT; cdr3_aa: CASSLAGQITEAFF
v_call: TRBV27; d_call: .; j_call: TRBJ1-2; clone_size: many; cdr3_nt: TGTGCCAGCACATCGAAGTCGGGTCATGGCTACACCTTC; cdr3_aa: CASTSKSGHGYTF
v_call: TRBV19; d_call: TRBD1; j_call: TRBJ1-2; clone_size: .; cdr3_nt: TGTGCCAGTAGGAAGACGGACAGGAGCTATGGCTACACCTTC; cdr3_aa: CASRKTDRSYGYTF
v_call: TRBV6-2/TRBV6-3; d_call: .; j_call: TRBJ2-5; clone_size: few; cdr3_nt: TGTGCCAGCAGTCAAAGGACACCCGAGACCCAGTACTTC; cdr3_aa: CASSQRTPETQYF
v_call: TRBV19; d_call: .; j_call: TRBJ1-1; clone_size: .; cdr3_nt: TGTGCCAGTAGTATGACAGTCAACACTGAAGCTTTCTTT; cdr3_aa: CASSMTVNTEAFF
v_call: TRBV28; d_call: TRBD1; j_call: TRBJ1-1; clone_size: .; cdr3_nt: TGTGCCAGCAGCCCCGTGGACAGGGTCAACACTCAAGCTTTCTTT; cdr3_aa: CASSPVDRVNTQAFF
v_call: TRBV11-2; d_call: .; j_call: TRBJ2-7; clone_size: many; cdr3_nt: TGTGCCAGCAGCTTAGATTTCAGGGGACTGGGCGAGCAGTACTTC; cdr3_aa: CASSLDFRGLGEQYF
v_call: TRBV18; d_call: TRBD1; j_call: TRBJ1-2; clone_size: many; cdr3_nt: TGTGCCAGCTCATCCCCGACAGGGAACTATGGCTACACCTTC; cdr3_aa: CASSSPTGNYGYTF
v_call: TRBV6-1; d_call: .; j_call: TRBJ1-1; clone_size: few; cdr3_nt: TGTGCCAGCAGTGTCGCAGGGTGGAACACTGAAGCTTTCTTT; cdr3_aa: CASSVAGWNTEAFF
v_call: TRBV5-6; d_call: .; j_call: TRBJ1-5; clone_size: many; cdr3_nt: TGTGCCAGCAGCTTGGGAGCTCTGGGGAATCAGCCCCAGCATTTT; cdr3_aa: CASSLGALGNQPQHF
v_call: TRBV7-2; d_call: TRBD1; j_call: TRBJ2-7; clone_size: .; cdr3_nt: TGTGCCAGCAGTTTCGGACAGGGCGGCCTCAGCGAGCAGTACTTC; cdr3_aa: CASSFGQGGLSEQYF
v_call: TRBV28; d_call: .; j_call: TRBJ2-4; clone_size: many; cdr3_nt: TGTGCCAGCAGTTCAAACTTAAACATTCAGTACTTC; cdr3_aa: CASSSNLNIQYF
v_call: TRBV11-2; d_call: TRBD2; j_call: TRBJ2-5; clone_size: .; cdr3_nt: TGTGCCAGCAGCTTGTTCTCTAGCGGGAGTGGCCAAGAGACCCAGTACTTC; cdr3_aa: CASSLFSSGSGQETQYF
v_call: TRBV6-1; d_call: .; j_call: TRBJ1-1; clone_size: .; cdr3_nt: TGTGCCAGCAGTGTTGGGTTCGAGCAGAACACTGAGGCTTTCTTT; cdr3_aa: CASSVGFEQNTEAFF
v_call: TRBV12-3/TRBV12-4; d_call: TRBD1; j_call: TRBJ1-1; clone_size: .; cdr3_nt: TGTGCCAGCAGCCGGGGACAGGGGGCTGGTACTGAAGCTTTCTTT; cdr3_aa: CASSRGQGAGTEAFF
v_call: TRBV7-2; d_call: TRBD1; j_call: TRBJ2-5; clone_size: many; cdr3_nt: TGTGCGACCAAACGGGGACAGTCAGAGACCCAGTACTTC; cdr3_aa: CATKRGQSETQYF
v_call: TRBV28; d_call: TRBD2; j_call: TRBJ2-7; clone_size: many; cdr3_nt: TGTGCCAGCAGTTTATCGGGGGGAGCGCTTTCCTACGAGCAGTACTTC; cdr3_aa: CASSLSGGALSYEQYF